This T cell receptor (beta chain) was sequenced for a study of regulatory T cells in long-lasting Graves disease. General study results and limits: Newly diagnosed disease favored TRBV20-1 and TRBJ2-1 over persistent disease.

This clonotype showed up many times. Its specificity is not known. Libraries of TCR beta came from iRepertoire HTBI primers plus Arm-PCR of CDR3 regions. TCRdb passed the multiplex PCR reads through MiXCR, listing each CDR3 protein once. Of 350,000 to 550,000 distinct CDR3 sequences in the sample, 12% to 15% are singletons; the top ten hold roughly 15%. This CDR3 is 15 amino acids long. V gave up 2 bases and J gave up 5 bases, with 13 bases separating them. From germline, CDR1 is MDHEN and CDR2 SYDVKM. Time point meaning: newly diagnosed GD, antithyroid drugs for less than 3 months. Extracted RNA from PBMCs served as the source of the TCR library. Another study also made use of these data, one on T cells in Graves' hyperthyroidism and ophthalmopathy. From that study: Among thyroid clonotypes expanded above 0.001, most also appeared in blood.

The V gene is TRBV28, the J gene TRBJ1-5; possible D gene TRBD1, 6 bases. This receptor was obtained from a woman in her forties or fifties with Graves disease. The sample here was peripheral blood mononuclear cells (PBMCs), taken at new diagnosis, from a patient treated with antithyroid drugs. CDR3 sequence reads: CASSLTGGLDQPQHF. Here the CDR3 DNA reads TGTGCCAGCAGTTTAACCGGGGGGCTAGATCAGCCCCAGCATTTT.